This TCR beta chain emerged from a study of control samples from healthy donors and cancer patients. CDR3 size: 15 residues. V was trimmed by 2 bases and J by 4 bases, leaving 11 bases between them. Germline values: CDR1 MNHEY, CDR2 SVGAGI. The table came from immunoSEQ multiplex PCR; TCRdb's copy has only in-frame clones and leaves some out. The table records about 85,000 clones, around nine tenths of them present only once. Sequenced input: blood. This TCR derives from a woman younger than 30 in good health. The V call is TRBV6-5, the J call TRBJ2-2; D gene ambiguous. Here the CDR3 reads CASSYEAVLTGELFF. The CDR3 DNA is TGTGCCAGCAGTTACGAGGCAGTACTCACCGGGGAGCTGTTTTTT.